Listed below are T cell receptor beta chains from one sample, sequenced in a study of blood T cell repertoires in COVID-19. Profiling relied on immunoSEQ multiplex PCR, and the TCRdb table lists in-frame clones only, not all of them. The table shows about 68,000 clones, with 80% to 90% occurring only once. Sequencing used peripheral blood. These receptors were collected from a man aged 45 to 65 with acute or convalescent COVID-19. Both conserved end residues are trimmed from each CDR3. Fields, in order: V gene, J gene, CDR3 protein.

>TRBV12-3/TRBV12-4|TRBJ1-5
ASSGTDQPQH
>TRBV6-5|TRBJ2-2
ASSYRGYTGELF
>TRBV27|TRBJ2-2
ASSSPLELRGKTGELF
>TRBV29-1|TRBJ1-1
SVDGRDRGHSGAF
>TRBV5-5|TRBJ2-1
ASSLALAGREQF
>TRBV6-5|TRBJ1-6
ASSYQTGGGTPLH
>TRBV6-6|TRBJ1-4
ASSNGQGVEKLF
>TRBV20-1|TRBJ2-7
SATLVYEQY
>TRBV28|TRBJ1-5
ASSLPTGMSNQPQH
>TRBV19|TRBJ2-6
ASSPGFRSGANVLT
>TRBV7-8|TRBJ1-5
ASSFRWDRDNQPQH
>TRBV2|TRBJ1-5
ASSRDKTFQPQH
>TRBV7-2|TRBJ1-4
ASSSGGFNEKLF
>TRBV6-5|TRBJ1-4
ASSRTLLGEKLF
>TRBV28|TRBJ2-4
ASRETGLAKNIQY
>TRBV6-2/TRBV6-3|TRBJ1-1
ASSYLLNTEAF
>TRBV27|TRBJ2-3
ASRSHTPARGTDTQY
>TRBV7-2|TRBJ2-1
ASSEGSSGSFYEQF
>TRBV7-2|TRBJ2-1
ASSISGGGPNEQF
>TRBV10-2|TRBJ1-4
ASSNTWGQTATNEKLF
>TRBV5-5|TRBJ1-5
ASSLGDRSYSNQPQH
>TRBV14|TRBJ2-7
ASSQVRSHEQY
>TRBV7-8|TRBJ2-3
ASSSLAGDTDTQY
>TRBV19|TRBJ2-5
ASSPRLAGEGETQY
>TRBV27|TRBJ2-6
ASSSPPGANVLT
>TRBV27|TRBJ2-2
ASRGGNTGELF
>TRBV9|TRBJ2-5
ASSVAPGYNKETQY
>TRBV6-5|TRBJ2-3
ASSYDRAGDTQY
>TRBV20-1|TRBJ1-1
SASLAGGAF
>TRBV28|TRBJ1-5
ASTAGTVKIEPQH
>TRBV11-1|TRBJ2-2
ASSLGTVTGELF
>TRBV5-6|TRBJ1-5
ASSLKGILSNQPQH
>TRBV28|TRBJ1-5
ASNVPTGRNQPQH
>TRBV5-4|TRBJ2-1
ASSLGSGSYNEQF
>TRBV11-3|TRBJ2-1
ASSLVGLAGVRSSYNEQF
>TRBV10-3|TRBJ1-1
AISTQGGDTEAF
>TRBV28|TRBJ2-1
ASSRPGSEEQF